The clone carrying this TCR beta chain showed up many times. Its antigen is not known. The data are from a study of CD8 T cells in ankylosing spondylitis. General study points: According to the report, clones linked to the disease were significantly enriched in matched synovial fluid samples taken from ankylosing spondylitis patients. Apparently characteristic of ankylosing spondylitis blood was a TCR beta motif (fewer than ten highly homologous variants).

Quantitative 5'-RACE with molecular barcodes generated TCR beta libraries. TCRdb fed the 5' RACE reads into MiXCR, producing one record per CDR3 protein. The sample has 300,000 to 400,000 distinct CDR3 sequences; 9.5% to 13% are singletons. V was cut by 3 bases and J by 6 bases, with 15 bases left in between. The germline V gene has CDR1 DFQATT and CDR2 SNEGSKA (reference sequence). CDR3 size: 13 residues. The source is a female donor with ankylosing spondylitis or in good health (not recorded which). The sample comprised blood, either unsorted or a sorted T cell fraction (not recorded which). The chain joins TRBV20-1 to TRBJ2-7; no clear D gene. The CDR3 reads CSASPVIYSEQYF. The CDR3 DNA reads TGCAGTGCTAGTCCAGTGATCTACTCCGAGCAGTACTTC.